Listed here are 11 T cell receptor beta chains from one sample, sequenced in a study of human T cells and chemical hapten exposure. Time point meaning: patch test 1, 2 weeks after DPC sensitization. Treatment of the sample: therapeutic diphenylcyclopropenone sensitization with weekly scalp DPC. Using its own MiXCR run on the RACE reads, TCRdb lists one record per CDR3 protein. Of 150,000 to 200,000 distinct CDR3 sequences detected, more than 14% appear once; the ten largest clones hold about 1.7%. Here the sequenced sample was whole blood, taken in connection with sensitization to the hapten diphenylcyclopropenone (DPC). The receptors shown here come from a woman in her 30s with alopecia areata. Some clones in this sample may be carry-over from other donors' samples.

The rearrangement joins TRBV5-1 to TRBJ1-1; 9 positions match TRBD1. From germline, CDR1 is SGHRS and CDR2 YFSETQ. The V segment lost 6 bases and the J segment 0 bases; nucleotides outside the gene matches: 3. The CDR3 runs 14 residues. The CDR3 DNA follows: TGCGCCAGCAAAAGGACAGGGGTGAACACTGAAGCTTTCTTT. It specifies CASKRTGVNTEAFF. The full variable domain, its missing parts supplied by reference TRBV5-1 and TRBJ1-1, is KAGVTQTPRYLIKTRGQQVTLSCSPISGHRSVSWYQQTPGQGLQFLFEYFSETQRNKGNFPGRFSGRQFSNSRSEMNVSTLELGDSALYLCASKRTGVNTEAFFGQGTRLTVV.

This clonotype was picked up a small number of times. Here the CDR3 reads CASSLFSGTTGELFF. The CDR3, as DNA: TGTGCCAGCAGTTTGTTTAGCGGGACCACCGGGGAGCTGTTTTTT. The chain uses TRBV27 and TRBJ2-2, with TRBD2 matching over 8 bases. Germline trimming cut 3 bases from V and 4 bases from J; bases unmatched to any gene: 4. The CDR3 totals 15 residues. Germline values: CDR1 MNHEY, CDR2 SMNVEV (reference sequence).

This clonotype was seen a handful of times. The rearrangement joins TRBV5-1 to TRBJ2-2; D uncertain. Trimming stripped 4 bases from V and 0 bases from J, with 13 bases between. The CDR3 covers 16 residues. Per the germline V gene, CDR1 is SGHRS and CDR2 is YFSETQ. The DNA of the CDR3 is TGCGCCAGCAGCCCACTCGGCCCCGCGAACACCGGGGAGCTGTTTTTT. Translating it yields CASSPLGPANTGELFF.

The chain uses TRBV7-3 and TRBJ1-3; D call uncertain. The ends were cut back, 5 bases at V and 2 bases at J, with 7 bases in the middle. The CDR3 has 13 amino acids. The V gene's germline CDR1 is SGHTA and CDR2 FQGTGA. The DNA for the CDR3 is TGTGCCAGCAGCGACTACCCTGGAAACACCATATATTTT. Translating it yields CASSDYPGNTIYF.

The table lists this clonotype with a few counts. The chain recombines TRBV28 with TRBJ1-5, with D possibly being TRBD1 (5 bases). Between the trimmed V and J ends, which lost 7 bases and 2 bases, there was a span of 12 bases. Germline lookup yields CDR1 MDHEN and CDR2 SYDVKM. This CDR3 has 14 amino acids. This CDR3 reads CASTIGGGNQPQHF. The CDR3 region has the DNA TGTGCCAGCACCATTGGGGGGGGCAATCAGCCCCAGCATTTT.

This clonotype was observed a few times. The CDR3 nucleotides are TGTGCCAGCAGCTCGACTAGCGGGGCAACGCAGTATTTT. Translating it yields CASSSTSGATQYF. V and J are TRBV11-3 and TRBJ2-3, with 11 bases aligning to TRBD2. The CDR3 runs to 13 residues. V trimming: 4 bases; J trimming: 9 bases; junction bases outside the gene matches: 3. Germline values: CDR1 SGHNT, CDR2 YENEEA.

This clonotype has a count of ten or more. This chain links TRBV7-9 with TRBJ1-1; D gene uncertain. This CDR3 has 15 residues. Germline V gene data show CDR1 as SEHNR and CDR2 as FQNEAQ (reference sequence). Trimming took off 6 bases at V and 1 base at J, with 15 bases between the two ends. CDR3 coding DNA: TGTGCCAGCAGGCATACAGCACCCTGGAACACTGAAGCTTTCTTT. Encoded protein: CASRHTAPWNTEAFF.

V is TRBV28 and J is TRBJ2-7, with unresolved D. The CDR3 is made up of 11 amino acids. V lost 6 bases to trimming and J lost 3 bases, with 6 bases between them. Germline V CDR1 and CDR2: MDHEN, SYDVKM. The CDR3 loop is CASRENYEQYF. DNA of the CDR3: TGTGCCAGCAGGGAGAACTACGAGCAGTACTTC.

Only a few counts were recorded for this clonotype. The V gene is TRBV12-3 or TRBV12-4, the J gene TRBJ2-7; maybe TRBD2 (5 bases). Trimming shortened V by 6 bases and J by 1 base, and 16 bases separated the two germline ends. CDR3 length equals 15 residues. CDR3 amino acids: CASSFTVRESYEQYF. In nucleotides, the CDR3 is TGTGCCAGCAGCTTCACCGTCCGGGAATCCTACGAGCAGTACTTC.

This clonotype was seen only a few times. The rearrangement joins TRBV14 to TRBJ2-7; 9 positions match TRBD2. The CDR3 loop spans 15 amino acids. Germline V gene sequence: CDR1 SGHDN, CDR2 FVKESK. J lost 0 bases, V lost 4 bases, and 4 bases had no gene match. CDR3 bases: TGTGCCAGCAGCCGTTTTAGCGGGGGCTCCTACGAGCAGTACTTC. Amino acid sequence: CASSRFSGGSYEQYF.

The V gene is TRBV7-3, the J gene TRBJ2-5; TRBD1 matches 9 bases. Germline CDR1 is SGHTA and CDR2 is FQGTGA. The CDR3 has 15 residues. V shed 7 bases and J 2 bases; nucleotides not matched to a gene: 8. The CDR3 loop is CASTKTGGRQETQYF. CDR3 in DNA: TGTGCCAGCACCAAGACAGGGGGACGGCAAGAGACCCAGTACTTC.